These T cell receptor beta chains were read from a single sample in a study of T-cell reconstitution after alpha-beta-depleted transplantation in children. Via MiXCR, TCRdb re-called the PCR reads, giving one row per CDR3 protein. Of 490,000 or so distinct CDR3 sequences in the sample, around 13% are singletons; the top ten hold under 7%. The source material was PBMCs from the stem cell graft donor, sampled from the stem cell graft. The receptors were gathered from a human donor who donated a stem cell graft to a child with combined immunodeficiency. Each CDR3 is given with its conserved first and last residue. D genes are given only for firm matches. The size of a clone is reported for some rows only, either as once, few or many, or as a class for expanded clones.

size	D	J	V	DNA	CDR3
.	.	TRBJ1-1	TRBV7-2	TGTGCCAGCAGCTTAGCGGGTTCCGGTGAAGCTTTCTTT	CASSLAGSGEAFF
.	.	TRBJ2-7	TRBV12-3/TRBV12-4	TGTGCCAGCAGTTCCCCGACTCTCGAGCAGTACTTC	CASSSPTLEQYF
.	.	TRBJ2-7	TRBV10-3	TGTGCCATCAGTGCGGGGCGGAATTACTACGAGCAGTACTTC	CAISAGRNYYEQYF
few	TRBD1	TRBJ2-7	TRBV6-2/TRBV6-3	TGTGCCAGCAGTTCCTTCGGGACAGGGAAGGTCGAGCAGTACTTC	CASSSFGTGKVEQYF
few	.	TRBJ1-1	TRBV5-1	TGCGCCAGCAGCGTACTACAGGGCCCCAACACTGAAGCTTTCTTT	CASSVLQGPNTEAFF
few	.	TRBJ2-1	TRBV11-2	TGTGCCAGCAGCTTTGTCGTCCGAGACAATGAGCAGTTCTTC	CASSFVVRDNEQFF
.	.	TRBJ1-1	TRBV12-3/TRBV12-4	TGTGCCAGCAGTTTTAGAGGCAGTTGGGCCACTGAAGCTTTCTTT	CASSFRGSWATEAFF
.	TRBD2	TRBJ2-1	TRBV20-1	TGCTGTGCTAACCGAGAGCGGGAGGGGAGCTCCTACAATGAGCAGTTCTTC	CCANREREGSSYNEQFF
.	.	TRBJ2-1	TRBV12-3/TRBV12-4	TGTGCCAGCAGGCCAACTAGCAGTGAGCAGTTCTTC	CASRPTSSEQFF
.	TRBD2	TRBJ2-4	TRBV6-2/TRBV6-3	TGTGCCAGCAGTCCGCTGACTAGCGGGAGTGTCAAAAACATTCAGTACTTC	CASSPLTSGSVKNIQYF
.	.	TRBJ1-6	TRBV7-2	TGTGCCAGCAGCTTCGGGCGGGACGGGGATTCACCCCTCCACTTT	CASSFGRDGDSPLHF
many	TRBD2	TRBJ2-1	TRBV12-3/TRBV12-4	TGTGCCAGCAGCCACAATCTAGCGGGAGTTGAGCAGTTCTTC	CASSHNLAGVEQFF
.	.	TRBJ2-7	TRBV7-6	TGTGCCAGCAGCGAGGCAGGGGAGTTCCCCTACGAGCAGTACTTC	CASSEAGEFPYEQYF
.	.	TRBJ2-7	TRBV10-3	TGTGCCATCAGTGTTTCTACGGTCTACGAGCAGTACTTC	CAISVSTVYEQYF
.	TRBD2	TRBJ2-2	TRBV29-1	TGCAGCGTACGGCGGGAGTTCACCGGGGAGCTGTTTTTT	CSVRREFTGELFF
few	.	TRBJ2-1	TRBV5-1	TGCGCCAGCAGCCCCGGAGCGGACTACAATGAGCAGTTCTTC	CASSPGADYNEQFF
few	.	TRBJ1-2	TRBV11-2	TGTGCCAGCAGCCAGGGGCCGTGGGATGGCTACACCTTC	CASSQGPWDGYTF
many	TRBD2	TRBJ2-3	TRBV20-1	TGCAGTGCTGACCCGGGACTAGCGGGAAACACAGATACGCAGTATTTT	CSADPGLAGNTDTQYF
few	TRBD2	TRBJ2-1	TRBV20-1	TGCAGTGCTACCCCCTTAGCGGGACGCTCCTACAATGAGCAGTTCTTC	CSATPLAGRSYNEQFF
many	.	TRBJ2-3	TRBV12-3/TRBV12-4	TGTGCCAGCAGGTTGAGGGACACCCGCGAACATACGCAGTATTTT	CASRLRDTREHTQYF
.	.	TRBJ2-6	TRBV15	TGTGCCACCAGCAGAGGTGGAGGGGACTCTGGGGCCAACGTCCTGACTTTC	CATSRGGGDSGANVLTF
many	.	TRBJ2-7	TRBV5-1	TGTGCCAGCAGCTTGGACAACTACGAGCAGTACTTC	CASSLDNYEQYF
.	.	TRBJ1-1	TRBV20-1	TGCAGTGCCACCCAGGGAAATGAAGCTTTCTTT	CSATQGNEAFF
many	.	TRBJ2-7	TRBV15	TGTGCCACCAGGGGGACGGGTCCCTACGAGCAGTACTTC	CATRGTGPYEQYF
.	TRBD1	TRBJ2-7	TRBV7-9	TGTGCCAGCAGCATCGGGACAGGGGGTAGGGAGCAGTACTTC	CASSIGTGGREQYF
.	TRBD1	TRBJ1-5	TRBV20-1	TGCAGTGGGACAGGGGGCTATAGCAATCAGCCCCAGCATTTT	CSGTGGYSNQPQHF
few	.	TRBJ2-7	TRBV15	TGTGCCACCAGCAGAGATCGTGGGACAACCTACGAGCAGTACTTC	CATSRDRGTTYEQYF
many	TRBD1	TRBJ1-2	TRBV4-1	TGCGCCAGCAGCCAAGGGACAGGTTATGGCTACACCTTC	CASSQGTGYGYTF
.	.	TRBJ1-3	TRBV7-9	TGTGCCAGCAGCTTAGAGTGGGACATTGGAAACACCATATATTTT	CASSLEWDIGNTIYF
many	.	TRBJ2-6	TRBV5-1	TGCGCCAGCAGCTCCTTCTCTGGGGCCAACGTCCTGACTTTC	CASSSFSGANVLTF
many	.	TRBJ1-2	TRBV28	TGTGCCAGCAGTGAAATATGGAGGGGCGAAGGCTACACCTTC	CASSEIWRGEGYTF
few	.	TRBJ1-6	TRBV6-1	TGTGCCACAAGGGTGGGGAGCTCCTATAATTCACCCCTCCACTTT	CATRVGSSYNSPLHF
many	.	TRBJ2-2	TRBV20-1	TGCAGTGCTAGACAGTACCGAGAAACCGGGGAGCTGTTTTTT	CSARQYRETGELFF
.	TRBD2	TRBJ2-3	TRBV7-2	TGTGCCAGCAGCTTAGAGGAGTGGGCGGGGGTAGATACGCAGTATTTT	CASSLEEWAGVDTQYF
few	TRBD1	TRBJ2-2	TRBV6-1	TGTGCCAACTCCGGGACAGGGGGCACCGGGGAGCTGTTTTTT	CANSGTGGTGELFF
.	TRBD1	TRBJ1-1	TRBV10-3	TGTGCCATCAGGGGGACAGGGGAGGCCACTGAAGCTTTCTTT	CAIRGTGEATEAFF
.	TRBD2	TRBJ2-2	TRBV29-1	TGCAGCGTTTTCCCTAGCGGGAGTACCGGGGAGCTGTTTTTT	CSVFPSGSTGELFF
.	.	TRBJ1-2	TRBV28	TGTGCCAGCCAATCTAACTATGGCTACACCTTC	CASQSNYGYTF
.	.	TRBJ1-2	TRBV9	TGTGCCAGCAGCGTAGACAGATCCACCGCCTATGGCTACACCTTC	CASSVDRSTAYGYTF
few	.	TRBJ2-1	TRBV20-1	TGCAGTGCTAGAGATTTGTACTATTACAATGAGCAGTTCTTC	CSARDLYYYNEQFF
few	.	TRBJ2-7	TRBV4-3	TGCGCCAGCAGCCTCCTCCCGGGAGACACCTACGAGCAGTACTTC	CASSLLPGDTYEQYF
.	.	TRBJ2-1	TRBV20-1	TGCAGTGCTAGCGACCTGTGGGGGAAACACAATGAGCAGTTCTTC	CSASDLWGKHNEQFF
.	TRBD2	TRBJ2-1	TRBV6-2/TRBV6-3	TGTGCCAGCAGTTTTCTAGCGGCCCTTAAGAGTGAGCAGTTCTTC	CASSFLAALKSEQFF
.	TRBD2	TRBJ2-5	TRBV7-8	TGTGCCAGCAGCTTAGCGGGCGGGGGGGCACAAGAGACCCAGTACTTC	CASSLAGGGAQETQYF
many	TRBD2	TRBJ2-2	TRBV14	TGTGCCAGCAGCCGCGGGGGACCCACGAACACCGGGGAGCTGTTTTTT	CASSRGGPTNTGELFF
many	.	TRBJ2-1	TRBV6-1	TGTGCCAGTGGGGGGTACGGTCCAAGCTCCTACAATGAGCAGTTCTTC	CASGGYGPSSYNEQFF
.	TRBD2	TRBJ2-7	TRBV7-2	TGTGCCAGCAGCATGTCGGCTAGCGGGGGACCCGAGCAGTACTTC	CASSMSASGGPEQYF
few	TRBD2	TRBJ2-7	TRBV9	TGTGCCAGCAGCCCTAGCGGGAGCACAACCTACGAGCAGTACTTC	CASSPSGSTTYEQYF
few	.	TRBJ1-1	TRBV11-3	TGTGCCAGCAGCCCTAGGAGGAGCACTGAAGCTTTCTTT	CASSPRRSTEAFF
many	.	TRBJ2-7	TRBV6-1	TGTGCCAGCAGGCCGGGCGGGAACTCCTACGAGCAGTACTTC	CASRPGGNSYEQYF
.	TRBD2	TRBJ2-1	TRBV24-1	TGTGCCACCAGTGTCGGACTAGCGGGAGTCAATGAGCAGTTCTTC	CATSVGLAGVNEQFF
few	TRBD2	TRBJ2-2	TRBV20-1	TGCAGTGCTGTTGGACTAAAGCGGGGTGACACCGGGGAGCTGTTTTTT	CSAVGLKRGDTGELFF
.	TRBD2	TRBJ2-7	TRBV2	TGTGCCAGCAGTGAAGCGAAGCGGGAGCTCGAGCAGTACTTC	CASSEAKRELEQYF
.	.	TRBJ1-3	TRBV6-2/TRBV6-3	TGTGCCAGCAGTTACTCGAGTACAAGCTCTGGAAACACCATATATTTT	CASSYSSTSSGNTIYF
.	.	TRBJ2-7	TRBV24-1	TGTGCCACCAGTGACCGATCGGACGGTCTGCGGGACGAGCAGTACTTC	CATSDRSDGLRDEQYF
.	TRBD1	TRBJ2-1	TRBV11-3	TGTGCCAGCAGCTGGACAGGGGACGCATACAATGAGCAGTTCTTC	CASSWTGDAYNEQFF
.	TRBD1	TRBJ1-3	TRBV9	TGTGCCAGCAGCGAGGGGACAGGGGAAAACACCATATATTTT	CASSEGTGENTIYF
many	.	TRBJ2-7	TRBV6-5	TGTGCCAGCAGTTACCCCAGACCAGGTCCGAGCTCCTACGAGCAGTACTTC	CASSYPRPGPSSYEQYF
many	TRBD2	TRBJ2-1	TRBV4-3	TGCGCCAGCAGCCAAGTTGCTAGCGGGGGGGGGAATGAGCAGTTCTTC	CASSQVASGGGNEQFF
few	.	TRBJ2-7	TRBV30	TGTGCCTGGGGGGCCGACATGTCCTACGAGCAGTACTTC	CAWGADMSYEQYF